The next 14 T cell receptor beta chains were all read from a single sample in a study of OX40 agonist ivuxolimab in advanced cancers. Preparation of the library involved the immunoSEQ multiplex PCR assay. Drawn from immuneACCESS, this table holds only the in-frame rearrangements with V and J called that TCRdb kept. Clones are partly lost; checked studies trace under half to an unresolved V gene and leave the rest unexplained. This sample comprises 15,000 to 20,000 clones, 86% of them detected only once. Just under 20% of the sample belongs to the ten largest clones. The sequences come from CD4+ or CD8+ T cells sorted from blood, collected in a trial of the OX40 agonist ivuxolimab. The receptors shown here come from an adult with an advanced solid tumor such as melanoma, head and neck, liver or kidney cancer.

This sequence joins TRBV7-8 and TRBJ2-5; tentative D call: TRBD2 (6 bases). The germline CDR1 and CDR2 sequences are SGHVS and FQNEAQ. The CDR3 sequence is 14 residues long. Trimming pared 2 bases from V and 2 bases from J, leaving 9 bases between. The CDR3: CASSLSEGQETQYF. The DNA for the CDR3 is TGTGCCAGCAGCTTATCGGAGGGGCAAGAGACCCAGTACTTC. Supplemented by reference TRBV7-8 and TRBJ2-5, the full variable domain reads GAGVSQSPRYKVAKRGQDVALRCDPISGHVSLFWYQQALGQGPEFLTYFQNEAQLDKSGLPSDRFFAERPEGSVSTLKIQRTQQEDSAVYLCASSLSEGQETQYFGPGTRLLVL.

The V and J genes are TRBV4-2 and TRBJ1-3; no definite D call. Trimming shortened V by 1 base and J by 0 bases, and 16 bases separated the two germline ends. Per germline, CDR1 LGHNA and CDR2 YNFKEQ. This CDR3 spans 18 amino acids. The CDR3 here is CASSQAEGLFSSGNTIYF. CDR3 bases: TGTGCCAGCAGCCAAGCAGAGGGCTTATTCTCCTCTGGAAACACCATATATTTT.

The J gene is TRBJ2-7, the V gene TRBV4-2; weak D call: TRBD2 (5 bases). This CDR3 contains 19 residues. The V gene lost 0 bases and the J gene lost 3 bases, with 24 bases spanning the gap. Germline lookup yields CDR1 LGHNA and CDR2 YNFKEQ. In DNA form, the CDR3 reads TGTGCCAGCAGCCAAGATTCGGCGGGCCTTGGGGAGTTTAACTACGAGCAGTACTTC. Residues: CASSQDSAGLGEFNYEQYF.

V usage is TRBV27 and J usage is TRBJ1-1, with TRBD1 matching over 7 bases. CDR1 and CDR2 from the germline V gene are MNHEY and SMNVEV (reference sequence). The CDR3 length is 15 residues. V lost 2 bases, J lost 0 bases, and 3 bases stayed unmatched. CDR3 protein: CASSLRDSMNTEAFF. The CDR3 bases are TGTGCCAGCAGTTTACGGGACAGCATGAACACTGAAGCTTTCTTT.

This clone was picked up one time. V and J are TRBV7-2 and TRBJ2-2; no definite D call. There are 13 residues in the CDR3. CDR1 and CDR2 (germline): SGHTA, FQGNSA. V lost 1 base to trimming and J lost 5 bases, with 5 bases between them. CDR3 in amino acids: CASSLVQTGELFF. The CDR3 DNA follows: TGTGCCAGCAGCTTAGTACAGACCGGGGAGCTGTTTTTT.

This chain connects TRBV28 to TRBJ1-4; D possibly corresponds to TRBD1 (5 bases). The CDR3 covers 15 residues. Trimming removed 3 bases at V and 8 bases at J, with 16 bases between. Germline-derived CDR1 and CDR2 are MDHEN and SYDVKM. Here the CDR3 reads CASSLITGRGEKLFF. As DNA, the CDR3 is TGTGCCAGCAGTTTGATCACCGGGCGGGGGGAAAAACTGTTTTTT.

The chain has TRBV25-1 and TRBJ2-2; 8 bases fit TRBD2. The germline CDR1 and CDR2 sequences are MGHDK and SYGVNS. V lost 3 bases, J lost 5 bases, and 8 bases stayed unmatched. This CDR3 has 16 amino acids. The CDR3 here is CASSESQREWTGELFF. CDR3 DNA sequence: TGTGCCAGCAGTGAGTCCCAGCGGGAGTGGACCGGGGAGCTGTTTTTT.

Concerning this clone itself: Other nucleotide sequences from this sample produce the same CDR3. The chain has TRBV7-2 and TRBJ2-7, with D tentatively TRBD1 or TRBD2 (6 bases each). Trimming pared 1 base from V and 4 bases from J, leaving 17 bases between. The length of the CDR3 is 16 residues. Germline V gives CDR1 SGHTA, CDR2 FQGNSA. The CDR3 spells CASSLGGWGASYEQYF. Written as DNA, the CDR3 is TGTGCCAGCAGCTTAGGGGGGTGGGGGGCAAGTTACGAGCAGTACTTC.

This chain uses TRBV7-6 with TRBJ2-2, with 8 bases matching TRBD2. There are 15 residues in the CDR3. The V and J ends lost 5 bases and 0 bases, in that order; junction bases with no gene match: 2. CDR1 and CDR2 from the germline V gene are SGHVS and FNYEAQ. DNA of the CDR3: TGTGCCAGCAGCATTAGCGGGGCGAACACCGGGGAGCTGTTTTTT. It encodes CASSISGANTGELFF.

This clone was detected a few times. The rearrangement uses TRBV7-3 and TRBJ2-2, with 12 bases identical to TRBD2. The CDR3 length is 16 residues. Germline V gene lookup returns CDR1 SGHTA and CDR2 FQGTGA. V lost 3 bases and J lost 1; bases outside the gene matches: 0. DNA for the CDR3: TGTGCCAGCAGCTTGACTAGCGGGAGGAACACCGGGGAGCTGTTTTTT. Translated: CASSLTSGRNTGELFF.

The V call is TRBV5-1, the J call TRBJ1-4; D is ambiguous. CDR1 and CDR2 (germline): SGHRS, YFSETQ. The CDR3 is 16 amino acids. Trimming took 0 bases from V and 0 from J, leaving 9 bases between them. The CDR3 bases are TGCGCCAGCAGCTTGGGGAGGCCTGCAACTAATGAAAAACTGTTTTTT. This codes for CASSLGRPATNEKLFF.

The chain links TRBV11-3 to TRBJ2-2, with D perhaps being TRBD1 or TRBD2 (6 bases each). Trimming cost V 2 bases and J 7 bases, with 14 bases left between them. In germline, CDR1 is SGHNT, CDR2 YENEEA. The CDR3 is 15 residues long. The CDR3 DNA sequence: TGTGCCAGCAGCTTATCCCGGGGGCAGATCGGGGAGCTGTTTTTT. Translated: CASSLSRGQIGELFF.

This clone has just a few counts. V is TRBV7-6 and J is TRBJ2-2; D not certain. Germline V gene sequence: CDR1 SGHVS, CDR2 FNYEAQ. CDR3 length equals 11 residues. V lost 6 bases and J 3 bases, leaving 2 bases between the germline ends. CDR3 sequence: CASRYTGELFF. The CDR3 DNA reads as TGTGCCAGCAGATACACCGGGGAGCTGTTTTTT. The entire variable domain, with the rest obtained from reference TRBV7-6 and TRBJ2-2, is as follows: GAGVSQSPRYKVTKRGQDVALRCDPISGHVSLYWYRQALGQGPEFLTYFNYEAQQDKSGLPNDRFSAERPEGSISTLTIQRTEQRDSAMYRCASRYTGELFFGEGSRLTVL.

The chain carries TRBV28 and TRBJ2-6; D unclear. Germline lookup yields CDR1 MDHEN and CDR2 SYDVKM. V was shortened by 2 bases and J by 2 bases, with 10 bases between the two germline ends. This CDR3 has 16 residues. CDR3 in DNA: TGTGCCAGCAGTTTAGGCAAGTTCGCTGGGGCCAACGTCCTGACTTTC. Translation: CASSLGKFAGANVLTF.